The next 8 T cell receptor beta chains were all read from a single sample in a study of T cells in Graves' hyperthyroidism and ophthalmopathy. Amplified TCR beta CDR3 regions came from RNA transcripts. The HTBI set primed first-round TCR CDR3 RT-PCR. TCRdb reprocessed the multiplex PCR reads via MiXCR and lists one record per CDR3 protein. The sample includes a few hundred thousand distinct CDR3 sequences, approximately 44% seen only once; the top ten take around 8%. The sequenced sample was peripheral blood or thyroid tissue (not recorded which). The origin of the receptors is a woman aged 18-35 years with Graves' hyperthyroidism.

The sample holds many counts of this clonotype. The CDR3 protein is CASGSELGAEQYF. The CDR3 DNA is TGTGCTAGTGGTTCCGAACTGGGGGCCGAGCAGTACTTC. The chain has TRBV12-5 and TRBJ2-7; D is perhaps TRBD1 (6 bases). Germline CDR1 LGHNT, CDR2 FRNRAP. This CDR3 contains 13 residues. Trimming left V 4 bases short and J 6 bases short, with 13 bases between.

This clonotype was observed many times. V gene TRBV11-2 combines with J gene TRBJ1-1; D is possibly TRBD1 (5 bases). Per the germline V gene, CDR1 is SGHAT and CDR2 is FQNNGV. CDR3 length: 15 residues. V was clipped by 5 bases and J by 5 bases, with 18 bases between them. DNA for the CDR3: TGTGCCAGCAGCACAGTGTTGAGGGGTGGTACTGAAGCTTTCTTT. Its translation: CASSTVLRGGTEAFF.

This clonotype was detected a few times. The V and J genes are TRBV3-1 and TRBJ2-5, with 11 bases that match TRBD2. The V and J ends lost 5 bases and 2 bases, in that order; junction bases with no gene match: 7. The germline gives CDR1 LGHDT, CDR2 YNNKEL (reference sequence). The CDR3 has 16 residues. The CDR3 region has the DNA TGTGCCAGCAGCAAACCGCGACTAGCGGGGCAAGAGACCCAGTACTTC. It yields the protein CASSKPRLAGQETQYF.

The chain links TRBV20-1 to TRBJ2-7; 8 nucleotides agree with TRBD2. The CDR3 runs 15 residues. Germline V gene lookup returns CDR1 DFQATT and CDR2 SNEGSKA (reference sequence). After removal of 0 bases from V and 4 bases from J, the junction contained 8 bases not matched to a gene. The CDR3 sequence: CSAREMGRGVYEQYF. The CDR3 DNA is TGCAGTGCTAGAGAAATGGGGCGGGGGGTATACGAGCAGTACTTC.

The sample holds many counts of this clonotype. The CDR3 DNA follows: TGCAGTGCTAGAGTATCCAGGGGAGGTACTGAAGCTTTCTTT. This codes for CSARVSRGGTEAFF. V is TRBV20-1 and J is TRBJ1-1, with D possibly matching TRBD1 (6 bases). The CDR3 contains 14 residues. Germline V CDR1 and CDR2: DFQATT, SNEGSKA (reference sequence). The germline V and J ends were trimmed by 1 base and 5 bases, with 14 bases remaining between them.

The V gene is TRBV14, the J gene TRBJ2-7; D is undetermined. The J call may be in error: the DNA end matches TRBJ2-1 better. CDR3 size: 14 residues. The germline gives CDR1 SGHDN, CDR2 FVKESK. CDR3 protein: CASSQDLEVNEQFF. CDR3 coding DNA: TGTGCCAGCAGCCAAGATCTCGAGGTCAATGAGCAGTTCTTC.

This clonotype was picked up many times. V is TRBV29-1 and J is TRBJ2-7, with D possibly TRBD1 on 7 matching bases. The V gene lost 4 bases and the J gene lost 3 bases, with 10 bases spanning the gap. The V gene's germline CDR1 is SQVTM and CDR2 ANQGSEA. The CDR3 runs to 12 residues. This chain's CDR3 is CSVAQGGYEQYF. The DNA of the CDR3 is TGCAGCGTTGCGCAGGGGGGCTACGAGCAGTACTTC.

J is TRBJ2-6 and V is TRBV7-9; the match to TRBD1 covers 9 bases. The CDR3 consists of 17 residues. Germline V gene data show CDR1 as SEHNR and CDR2 as FQNEAQ (reference sequence). The trim removed 8 bases at V and 1 base at J, leaving 9 bases unmatched. The CDR3 is CASEDGDRASGANVLTF. CDR3 coding DNA: TGTGCCAGCGAGGACGGGGACAGGGCATCTGGGGCCAACGTCCTGACTTTC.